The 29 T cell receptor beta chains given below trace back to one sample, sequenced in a study of blood T cell repertoires in COVID-19 (dated by TCRdb to 2019 to 2021). The library came from the immunoSEQ multiplex PCR assay. This immuneACCESS table, as held by TCRdb, lists in-frame sequences with V and J called but not all clones. Of the missing ones, under half trace to an unresolved V gene in checked studies; the others have no known cause. This sample comprises about 160,000 clones, about 86% of them detected only once. The top ten constitute 4% of the sample. The material sequenced was peripheral blood. These receptors came from a woman aged 65 to 85 with acute or convalescent COVID-19.

This clone was picked up one time. The chain links TRBV13 to TRBJ1-1, with 7 bases lining up with TRBD1. Looked up from germline, CDR1 is PRHDT and CDR2 is FYEKMQ (reference sequence). The CDR3 has 12 residues. Trimming cost V 4 bases and J 10 bases; bases outside gene matches: 6. CDR3 coding DNA: TGTGCCAGCAGCTACGACAGGGATTTAGCTTTCTTT. Its protein product is CASSYDRDLAFF.

In its sample, this clone was seen a few times. The V and J genes are TRBV7-2 and TRBJ1-5; D remains unclear. This CDR3 has 13 amino acids. V shed 4 bases and J shed 2 bases, with 6 bases lying between them. CDR1 and CDR2 (germline): SGHTA, FQGNSA. CDR3 loop: CASSYSGNQPQHF. The CDR3 coding sequence is TGTGCCAGCAGCTACAGTGGCAATCAGCCCCAGCATTTT.

This sequence joins TRBV6-5 and TRBJ1-1; the D is unclear. Germline lookup yields CDR1 MNHEY and CDR2 SVGAGI. With 0 bases removed from V and 5 bases from J, the gap between germline ends came to 13 bases. The CDR3 is made up of 15 amino acids. This CDR3 reads CASSYSGVVGTEAFF. CDR3 in DNA: TGTGCCAGCAGTTACTCGGGAGTGGTGGGGACTGAAGCTTTCTTT.

The chain combines TRBV27 with TRBJ1-5; tentatively, D is TRBD1 (5 bases). This CDR3 region has 15 residues. The germline CDR1 and CDR2 sequences are MNHEY and SMNVEV (reference sequence). V lost 2 bases and J lost 2, with 10 bases in between. The CDR3 region is CASSLRGGGNQPQHF. The CDR3 nucleotides read TGTGCCAGCAGTTTAAGGGGAGGTGGCAATCAGCCCCAGCATTTT.

J is TRBJ2-5 and V is TRBV5-1; D is unclear. CDR1 is SGHRS and CDR2 is YFSETQ in the germline V gene. Trimming removed 1 base from V and 1 base from J, with 11 bases in between. The CDR3 runs 15 residues. CDR3 sequence reads: CASSLSSAAQETQYF. The CDR3 DNA reads TGCGCCAGCAGCTTGTCTAGTGCTGCCCAAGAGACCCAGTACTTC.

This chain links TRBV7-8 with TRBJ2-7; 13 nucleotides line up with TRBD2. The CDR3 consists of 15 residues. V lost 4 bases and J lost 3; bases outside the gene matches: 3. Germline loops: CDR1 SGHVS, CDR2 FQNEAQ. The CDR3 spells CASSSRTSGSYEQYF. The CDR3 bases are TGTGCCAGCAGCTCCCGGACTAGCGGGAGCTACGAGCAGTACTTC.

In DNA, the CDR3 is TGTGCCAGCAGCCCGAGAGGGGGACCGAACACTGAAGCTTTCTTT. Amino acid sequence: CASSPRGGPNTEAFF. The chain links TRBV3-1 (or the pseudogene TRBV3-2) to TRBJ1-1; perhaps TRBD1 as D (6 bases). V was trimmed by 4 bases and J by 1 base, leaving 13 bases between them. Germline CDR1 is LGHDT and CDR2 is YNNKEL (reference sequence). The CDR3 consists of 15 residues.

The chain uses TRBV19 and TRBJ2-5; 10 bases agree with TRBD2. V lost 6 bases to trimming and J lost 3 bases; unmatched junction nucleotides: 13. CDR3 length: 17 amino acids. Per the germline V gene, CDR1 is LNHDA and CDR2 is SQIVND (reference sequence). The CDR3 DNA reads TGTGCCAGTAGCGGGGTAGCGGGGGGCGAGGCCGAAGAGACCCAGTACTTC. Protein sequence: CASSGVAGGEAEETQYF.

The genes are TRBV29-1 and TRBJ1-1; no clear D gene. V lost 4 bases, J lost 0 bases, and 9 bases lay in between. CDR3 size: 13 residues. The germline gives CDR1 SQVTM, CDR2 ANQGSEA. CDR3 loop: CSVALNMNTEAFF. The CDR3 coding sequence is TGCAGCGTTGCCTTGAACATGAACACTGAAGCTTTCTTT.

The chain uses TRBV27 and TRBJ1-1, with TRBD1 identical over 8 bases. With 4 bases clipped from V and 5 bases from J, the junction kept 6 bases outside the gene matches. Per germline, CDR1 MNHEY and CDR2 SMNVEV (reference sequence). The CDR3 totals 14 residues. CDR3 region: CASSSTGGLTEAFF. CDR3 nucleotide sequence: TGTGCCAGCAGTTCCACAGGGGGTTTGACTGAAGCTTTCTTT.

The chain employs TRBV19 and TRBJ2-7, with D perhaps matching TRBD2 (6 bases). The germline CDR1 and CDR2 sequences are LNHDA and SQIVND (reference sequence). This CDR3 has 15 residues. Trimming took off 3 bases at V and 1 base at J, with 13 bases between the two ends. The CDR3 here is CASSISSVGSYEQYF. As DNA, the CDR3 is TGTGCCAGTAGTATTTCTAGCGTGGGTTCCTACGAGCAGTACTTC.

The chain employs TRBV6-5 and TRBJ1-6; 9 bases are a match to TRBD1. The CDR3 sequence is 14 residues long. Germline CDR1 reads MNHEY; CDR2 reads SVGAGI. J lost 10 bases, V lost 0 bases, and 1 base had no gene match. The CDR3 here is CASSYSDRGSPLHF. The CDR3 DNA follows: TGTGCCAGCAGTTACTCGGACAGGGGATCACCCCTCCACTTT.

The chain has TRBV19 and TRBJ2-1, with D perhaps TRBD2 (5 bases). Trimming pared 3 bases from V and 5 bases from J, leaving 26 bases between. The CDR3 contains 19 residues. In germline, CDR1 is LNHDA, CDR2 SQIVND (reference sequence). The CDR3 reads CASSIILLVCTHTHNEQFF. CDR3 nucleotides: TGTGCCAGTAGTATCATTTTACTAGTTTGCACACACACACACAATGAGCAGTTCTTC.

In its sample, this clone was seen once. The chain couples TRBV4-1 to TRBJ1-4; D not certain. CDR1 is MGHRA and CDR2 is YSYEKL in the germline V gene. CDR3 length: 14 residues. The V gene lost 0 bases and the J gene lost 8 bases, with 10 bases spanning the gap. CDR3 in amino acids: CASSQDELREKLFF. For the CDR3, the DNA is TGCGCCAGCAGCCAAGACGAATTACGGGAAAAACTGTTTTTT.

V gene TRBV3-1 (or the pseudogene TRBV3-2) combines with J gene TRBJ2-7; no reliable D call. Trimming pared 1 base from V and 0 bases from J, leaving 10 bases between. This CDR3 comprises 15 residues. Germline CDR1 is LGHDT and CDR2 is YNNKEL (reference sequence). The CDR3 nucleotides are TGTGCCAGCAGCCAAGGGCAGGTTTCCTCCTACGAGCAGTACTTC. It codes for CASSQGQVSSYEQYF.

This sequence joins TRBV29-1 and TRBJ1-1, with D possibly being TRBD1 (5 bases). Germline V gene data show CDR1 as SQVTM and CDR2 as ANQGSEA. V dropped 4 bases and J dropped 2 bases, with 11 bases sitting between them. The CDR3 runs to 13 residues. The chain's CDR3 is CSVAVTANTEAFF. The CDR3 DNA follows: TGCAGCGTTGCCGTGACAGCCAACACTGAAGCTTTCTTT.

In its sample, this clone was seen a few times. This chain uses TRBV6-5 with TRBJ2-7; 13 nucleotides line up with TRBD2. Unmatched junction bases numbered 1, after V lost 0 bases and J lost 2 bases. Germline-derived CDR1 and CDR2 are MNHEY and SVGAGI. The CDR3 loop spans 16 amino acids. The DNA of the CDR3 is TGTGCCAGCAGTTACTCGGGACTAGCGGGAACCTACGAGCAGTACTTC. This translates into CASSYSGLAGTYEQYF.

V gene TRBV19 combines with J gene TRBJ2-3; 11 positions match TRBD1. Germline CDR1 reads LNHDA; CDR2 reads SQIVND (reference sequence). This CDR3 region has 16 residues. With V trimmed by 4 bases and J by 4 bases, 7 bases remained unmatched. The CDR3 loop reads CASSKGQGVWADTQYF. CDR3 nucleotide sequence: TGTGCCAGTAGTAAGGGACAGGGGGTCTGGGCAGATACGCAGTATTTT.

The chain recombines TRBV6-2 or TRBV6-3 with TRBJ2-2; D might be TRBD2 (5 bases). The CDR3 contains 15 residues. Germline V gives CDR1 MNHEY, CDR2 SVGEGT. Trimming pared 7 bases from V and 4 bases from J, leaving 16 bases between. CDR3 in DNA: TGTGCCAGCACCCCAGCGGCGCTTGTCACCGGGGAGCTGTTTTTT. Protein sequence: CASTPAALVTGELFF.

This clone occurred a few times. The chain has TRBV6-1 and TRBJ1-6, with a possible D match to TRBD1 (6 bases). V lost 3 bases and J 9 bases, leaving 30 bases between the germline ends. Germline V lookup: CDR1 MNHNS, CDR2 SASEGT. This CDR3 comprises 20 residues. CDR3 amino acids: CASSDLESIGRGGPSSPLHF. For the CDR3, the DNA is TGTGCCAGCAGTGATTTGGAGTCTATCGGGCGGGGGGGGCCGAGTTCACCCCTCCACTTT.

This clone was counted once. The gene calls are TRBV18 and TRBJ1-2; 9 bases match TRBD1. The CDR3 loop spans 15 amino acids. From germline, CDR1 is KGHSH and CDR2 LQKENI. Trimming cost V 5 bases and J 3 bases; bases outside gene matches: 7. DNA for the CDR3: TGTGCCAGCTCAAGAGGGACAGGGCAGGACTATGGCTACACCTTC. Amino acids: CASSRGTGQDYGYTF.

The chain has TRBV2 and TRBJ1-2; TRBD1 aligns across 10 bases. Unmatched junction bases numbered 9, after V lost 10 bases and J lost 4 bases. The V gene's germline CDR1 is SNHLY and CDR2 FYNNEI. There are 14 residues in the CDR3. This chain's CDR3 is CANKDRDRGYGYTF. The DNA for the CDR3 is TGTGCCAACAAGGACCGGGACAGGGGCTATGGCTACACCTTC. Together with reference TRBV2 and TRBJ1-2, the CDR3 gives the full variable domain: EPEVTQTPSHQVTQMGQEVILRCVPISNHLYFYWYRQILGQKVEFLVSFYNNEISEKSEIFDDQFSVERPDGSNFTLKIRSTKLEDSAMYFCANKDRDRGYGYTFGSGTRLTVV.

This clone has a single count. The chain employs TRBV2 and TRBJ1-2; the D gene is possibly TRBD1 (6 bases). Germline values: CDR1 SNHLY, CDR2 FYNNEI. V lost 6 bases and J 6 bases, leaving 17 bases between the germline ends. This CDR3 has 14 amino acids. The DNA for the CDR3 is TGTGCCAGCAGGAACCCGACAGGTTTGCATGGCTACACCTTC. This sequence encodes CASRNPTGLHGYTF.

With respect to this clone: The same CDR3 can be traced to other DNA sequences in this sample. This sequence joins TRBV4-3 and TRBJ1-2; 7 nucleotides agree with TRBD1. This CDR3 is 14 amino acids long. V was pared by 1 base and J by 7 bases, with 6 bases of the junction left unmatched. Germline lookup yields CDR1 LGHNA and CDR2 YSLEER. CDR3 loop: CASSQVLGGRGYTF. For the CDR3, the DNA is TGCGCCAGCAGCCAAGTCCTAGGGGGCCGTGGCTACACCTTC.

This clone came up once. The J gene is TRBJ2-4, the V gene TRBV5-6, with D hard to call. Trimming left V 0 bases short and J 1 base short, with 5 bases between. The germline V gene encodes CDR1 SGHDT and CDR2 YYEEEE. The CDR3 runs to 14 residues. CDR3 DNA sequence: TGTGCCAGCAGCTTGGACGGTGCCAAAAACATTCAGTACTTC. Its protein product is CASSLDGAKNIQYF. Variable domain in full (rest from reference TRBV5-6 and TRBJ2-4): DAGVTQSPTHLIKTRGQQVTLRCSPKSGHDTVSWYQQALGQGPQFIFQYYEEEERQRGNFPDRFSGHQFPNYSSELNVNALLLGDSALYLCASSLDGAKNIQYFGAGTRLSVL.

The rearrangement uses TRBV9 and TRBJ1-2; 9 bases match TRBD1. Germline CDR1 is SGDLS and CDR2 is YYNGEE. V gave up 0 bases and J gave up 3 bases; unmatched junction bases: 3. CDR3 size: 15 residues. This CDR3 reads CASSVEGQGYYGYTF. In DNA form, the CDR3 reads TGTGCCAGCAGCGTAGAAGGACAGGGGTACTATGGCTACACCTTC.

The CDR3 is CASSPTVTNEKLFF. CDR3 nucleotide sequence: TGTGCCAGCAGCCCGACAGTCACTAATGAAAAACTGTTTTTT. This chain links TRBV5-4 with TRBJ1-4, with D possibly matching TRBD1 (5 bases). V shed 4 bases and J shed 2 bases, with 9 bases lying between them. Germline V gene lookup returns CDR1 SGHNT and CDR2 YYREEE (reference sequence). The CDR3 sequence is 14 residues long.

The rearrangement uses TRBV10-1 and TRBJ2-2, with D hard to call. The CDR3 is made up of 11 amino acids. Trimming shortened V by 7 bases and J by 5 bases, and 5 bases separated the two germline ends. Germline values: CDR1 WNHNN, CDR2 SYGVQD (reference sequence). The DNA of the CDR3 is TGCGCCAGCAAGGAGACCGGGGAGCTGTTTTTT. Translation gives CASKETGELFF.

The chain is built from TRBV2 and TRBJ2-1, with D perhaps TRBD2 (5 bases). The CDR3 is made up of 12 amino acids. CDR1 is SNHLY and CDR2 is FYNNEI in the germline V gene. V was trimmed by 8 bases and J by 1 base, leaving 6 bases between them. The DNA for the CDR3 is TGTGCCAGCGGGAGATCCTACAATGAGCAGTTCTTC. It specifies CASGRSYNEQFF. Variable domain in full (rest from reference TRBV2 and TRBJ2-1): EPEVTQTPSHQVTQMGQEVILRCVPISNHLYFYWYRQILGQKVEFLVSFYNNEISEKSEIFDDQFSVERPDGSNFTLKIRSTKLEDSAMYFCASGRSYNEQFFGPGTRLTVL.